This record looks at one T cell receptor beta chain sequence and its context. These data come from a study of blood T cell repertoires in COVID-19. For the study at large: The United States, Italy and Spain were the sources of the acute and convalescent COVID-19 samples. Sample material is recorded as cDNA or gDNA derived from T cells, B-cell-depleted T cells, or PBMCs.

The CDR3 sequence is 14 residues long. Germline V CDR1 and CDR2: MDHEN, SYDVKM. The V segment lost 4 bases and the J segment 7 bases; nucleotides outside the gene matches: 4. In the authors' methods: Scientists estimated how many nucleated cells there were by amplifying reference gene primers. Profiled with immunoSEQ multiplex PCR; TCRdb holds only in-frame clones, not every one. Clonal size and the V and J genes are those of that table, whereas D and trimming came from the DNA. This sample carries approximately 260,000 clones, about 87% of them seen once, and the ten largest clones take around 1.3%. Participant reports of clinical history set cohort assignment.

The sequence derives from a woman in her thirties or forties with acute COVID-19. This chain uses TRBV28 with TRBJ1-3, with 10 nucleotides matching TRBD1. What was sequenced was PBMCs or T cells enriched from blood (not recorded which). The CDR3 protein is CASSYRDRGNTIYF. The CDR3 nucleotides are TGTGCCAGCAGTTACCGGGACAGGGGTAACACCATATATTTT. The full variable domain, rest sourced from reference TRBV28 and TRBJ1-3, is DVKVTQSSRYLVKRTGEKVFLECVQDMDHENMFWYRQDPGLGLRLIYFSYDVKMKEKGDIPEGYSVSREKKERFSLILESASTNQTSMYLCASSYRDRGNTIYFGEGSWLTVV.